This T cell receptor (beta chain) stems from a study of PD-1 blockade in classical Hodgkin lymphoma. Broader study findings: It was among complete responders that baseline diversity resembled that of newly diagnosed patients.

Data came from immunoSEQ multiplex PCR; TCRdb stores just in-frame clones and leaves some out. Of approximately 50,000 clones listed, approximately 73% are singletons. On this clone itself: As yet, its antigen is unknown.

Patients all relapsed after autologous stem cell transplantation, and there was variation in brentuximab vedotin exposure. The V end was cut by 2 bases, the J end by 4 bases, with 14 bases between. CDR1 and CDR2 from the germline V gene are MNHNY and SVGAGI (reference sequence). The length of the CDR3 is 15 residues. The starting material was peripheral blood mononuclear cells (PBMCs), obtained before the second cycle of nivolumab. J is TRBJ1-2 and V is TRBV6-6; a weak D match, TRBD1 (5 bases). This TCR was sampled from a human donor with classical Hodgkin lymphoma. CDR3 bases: TGTGCCAGCAGTTACGGGGCAGGAGGTCGCTATGGCTACACCTTC. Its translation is CASSYGAGGRYGYTF.